This TCR beta chain was identified in a study of blood T cell repertoires in COVID-19. The data were produced by immunoSEQ multiplex PCR, yet TCRdb's version contains in-frame clones alone and is incomplete. Of around 250,000 clones listed, 80% to 90% are singletons. Germline values: CDR1 MNHEY, CDR2 SMNVEV (reference sequence). This CDR3 has 15 residues. V was shortened by 6 bases and J by 7 bases, with 16 bases between the two germline ends. This chain connects TRBV27 to TRBJ1-6; D possibly corresponds to TRBD1 (5 bases). The TCR sequence derives from a woman aged 40 to 50 who had been exposed to COVID-19. Source material: PBMCs or T cells enriched from blood (not recorded which). The CDR3 coding sequence is TGTGCCAGCAGGAGCAGGGCTGGAGGGAATTCACCCCTCCACTTT. This translates into CASRSRAGGNSPLHF.